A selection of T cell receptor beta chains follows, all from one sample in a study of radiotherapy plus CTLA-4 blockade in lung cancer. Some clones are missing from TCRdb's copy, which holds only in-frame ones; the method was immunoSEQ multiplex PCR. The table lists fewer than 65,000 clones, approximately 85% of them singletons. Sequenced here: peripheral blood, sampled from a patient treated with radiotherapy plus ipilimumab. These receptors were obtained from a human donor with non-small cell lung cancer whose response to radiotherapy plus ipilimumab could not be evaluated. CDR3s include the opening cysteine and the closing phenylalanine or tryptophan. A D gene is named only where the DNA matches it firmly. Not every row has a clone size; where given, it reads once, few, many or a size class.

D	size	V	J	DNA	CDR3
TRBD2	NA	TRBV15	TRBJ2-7	TGTGCCACCAGCAGAGACGGGGCGGGAGGCTACGAGCAGTACTTC	CATSRDGAGGYEQYF
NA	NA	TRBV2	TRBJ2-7	TGTGCCAGCAGTGTAGGGATAGGGAGTTCCTACGAGCAGTACTTC	CASSVGIGSSYEQYF
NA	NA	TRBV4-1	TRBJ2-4	TGCGCCAGCAGCCAAGATCATCCGGGGGGCGTCAAAAACATTCAGTACTTC	CASSQDHPGGVKNIQYF
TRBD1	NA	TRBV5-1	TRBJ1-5	TGCGCCAGCAGCTTTACAGGGGGCAATCAGCCCCAGCATTTT	CASSFTGGNQPQHF
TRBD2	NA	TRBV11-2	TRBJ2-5	TGTGCCAGCAGCCCACCGGGACTAGCGGGAGTCCTGGAGACCCAGTACTTC	CASSPPGLAGVLETQYF
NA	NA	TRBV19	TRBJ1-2	TGTGCCAGTAGTATTTATGGGAGTGCGGTGTATGGCTACACCTTC	CASSIYGSAVYGYTF
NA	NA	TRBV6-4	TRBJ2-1	TGTGCCAGCAGTGACTCGGTGGAAGCGGGCTCCCACTCACTCTACAATGAGCAGTTCTTC	CASSDSVEAGSHSLYNEQFF
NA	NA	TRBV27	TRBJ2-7	TGTGCCAGTCAGATCGGAAGGGGGCGGGGCTCCTACGAGCAGTACTTC	CASQIGRGRGSYEQYF
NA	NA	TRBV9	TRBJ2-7	TGTGCCAGCAGCGTACGGGAGTTAACCTACGAGCAGTACTTC	CASSVRELTYEQYF
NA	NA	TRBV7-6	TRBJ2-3	TGTGCCAGCAGCTCCCGTGGCGGTCCGAGCACAGATACGCAGTATTTT	CASSSRGGPSTDTQYF
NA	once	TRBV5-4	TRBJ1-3	TGTGCCAGCAGTCGACAGGGAAACACCATATATTTT	CASSRQGNTIYF
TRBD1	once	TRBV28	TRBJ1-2	TGTGCCAGCAGTTTCGATTCAGGGGGCGCGAGTGGCTACACCTTC	CASSFDSGGASGYTF
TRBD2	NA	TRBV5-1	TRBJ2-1	TGCGCCAGCAGCATAGCGGGAGGTTACAATGAGCAGTTCTTC	CASSIAGGYNEQFF
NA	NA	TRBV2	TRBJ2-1	TGTGCCAGCAGTGAAGGGCTAGCACCCAACAATGAGCAGTTCTTC	CASSEGLAPNNEQFF
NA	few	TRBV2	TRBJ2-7	TGTGCCAGCACCCGCGGGGAGCAGTACTTC	CASTRGEQYF
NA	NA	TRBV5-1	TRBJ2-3	TGCGCCAGCAGCTCCACAGGGAACACAGATACGCAGTATTTT	CASSSTGNTDTQYF
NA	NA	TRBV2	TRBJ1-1	TGTGCCAGCGCCCCCAGGGGAGGGGGCACTGAAGCTTTCTTT	CASAPRGGGTEAFF
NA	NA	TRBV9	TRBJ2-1	TGTGCCAGCAGCGTAGCTCAGGGCCTCCGGCATGAGCAGTTCTTC	CASSVAQGLRHEQFF
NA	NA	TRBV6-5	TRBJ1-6	TGTGCCAGCAGTTCCAGGGGTCCCCGCTATAATTCACCCCTCCACTTT	CASSSRGPRYNSPLHF
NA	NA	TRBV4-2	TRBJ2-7	TGTGCCAGCAGCCAAGGGACAAATGGTTACGAGCAGTACTTC	CASSQGTNGYEQYF
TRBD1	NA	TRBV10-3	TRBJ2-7	TGTGCCCTAGGAGACAGGGGAAACTACGAGCAGTACTTC	CALGDRGNYEQYF
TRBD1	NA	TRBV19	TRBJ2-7	TGTGCCAGTAGTGGAGAAACAGGGGGCGGCTCCTACGAGCAGTACTTC	CASSGETGGGSYEQYF
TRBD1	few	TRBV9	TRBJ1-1	TGTGCCAGCAGCGGAGACAGGGGAACGACTGAAGCTTTCTTT	CASSGDRGTTEAFF
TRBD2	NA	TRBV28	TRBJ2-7	TGTGCCAGCAGTTTGGGGACTAGCTACTCCTACGAGCAGTACTTC	CASSLGTSYSYEQYF
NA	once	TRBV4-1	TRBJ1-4	TGCGCCAGCAGCCAAGAGCGGACAACTAATGAAAAACTGTTTTTT	CASSQERTTNEKLFF
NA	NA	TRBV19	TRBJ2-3	TGTGCCAGTAGTATCGGCACAGATACGCAGTATTTT	CASSIGTDTQYF
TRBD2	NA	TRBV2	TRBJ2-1	TGTGCCAGCAGGATGACTAGCGGGAATTACAATGAGCAGTTCTTC	CASRMTSGNYNEQFF
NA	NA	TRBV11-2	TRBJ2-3	TGTGCCAGCAGCCAAACTCGGGAGAAAGATACGCAGTATTTT	CASSQTREKDTQYF
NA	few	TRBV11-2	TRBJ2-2	TGTGCCAGCAGCTCGGTTCAGGGGAACACCGGGGAGCTGTTTTTT	CASSSVQGNTGELFF
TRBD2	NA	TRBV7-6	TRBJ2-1	TGTGCCAGCAGCCATCTAGCGGACCCAAGAAATGAGCAGTTCTTC	CASSHLADPRNEQFF
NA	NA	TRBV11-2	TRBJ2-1	TGTGCCAGCAGAGATAATTTAGTAAACTACAATGAGCAGTTCTTC	CASRDNLVNYNEQFF
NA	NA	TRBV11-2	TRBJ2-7	TGTGCCAGCACCGGCCAGGGGAAGAAGACCTACGAGCAGTACTTC	CASTGQGKKTYEQYF
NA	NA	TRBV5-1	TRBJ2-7	TGCGCCAGCAGCTCCGGGGACACCTCGGGAGAGCAGTACTTC	CASSSGDTSGEQYF
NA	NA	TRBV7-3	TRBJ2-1	TGTGCCAGCAGCGTGACCCGGGACACCAAGCAGTTCTTC	CASSVTRDTKQFF
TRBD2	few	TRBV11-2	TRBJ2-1	TGTGCCAGCACCGTAGCGGGAGGATTGCTTAATGAGCAGTTCTTC	CASTVAGGLLNEQFF
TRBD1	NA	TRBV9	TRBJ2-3	TGTGCCAGCAGCGTAGGAGGTAGGGACAGATTCCTCCTGGGGCCAGATACGCAGTATTTT	CASSVGGRDRFLLGPDTQYF
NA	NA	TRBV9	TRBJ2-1	TGTGCCAGCAGCGGGGGGACAGCGGGAGCGGCCGGTTCCTACAATGAGCAGTTCTTC	CASSGGTAGAAGSYNEQFF
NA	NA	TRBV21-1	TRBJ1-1	TGTGCCAGCAGCAAAGGGTGTAAAGGGGGCGAGGGTACTGAAGCTTTCTTT	CASSKGCKGGEGTEAFF
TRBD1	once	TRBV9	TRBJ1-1	TGCGCCAGCAGCGCGACAGGGTGGGGGAACACTGAAGCTTTCTTT	CASSATGWGNTEAFF